One sample yielded the 17 T cell receptor beta chains listed below, sequenced in a study of blood T cell repertoires in COVID-19. Some clones are missing from TCRdb's copy, which holds only in-frame ones; the method was immunoSEQ multiplex PCR. This table has 150,000 to 200,000 clones, just under 85% appearing once. The sequenced sample consisted of peripheral blood. These TCRs come from a man aged 40-49 years who had recovered from COVID-19.

V and J are TRBV6-5 and TRBJ2-5; 7 bases map to TRBD2. The CDR3 covers 14 residues. The V segment lost 7 bases and the J segment 0 bases; nucleotides outside the gene matches: 5. Germline V gene lookup returns CDR1 MNHEY and CDR2 SVGAGI. As DNA, the CDR3 is TGTGCCAGCACTGTGGGGGGGTACCAAGAGACCCAGTACTTC. It encodes CASTVGGYQETQYF.

Here the CDR3 DNA reads TGTGCCAGCAGCTTAAGAAGGGCGGGGTTGGAGACCCAGTACTTC. This translates into CASSLRRAGLETQYF. V usage is TRBV7-9 and J usage is TRBJ2-5; possibly TRBD2 for D (6 bases). Per the germline V gene, CDR1 is SEHNR and CDR2 is FQNEAQ (reference sequence). CDR3 length equals 15 residues. V gave up 2 bases and J gave up 5 bases, with 15 bases separating them. Combining the CDR3 with reference TRBV7-9 and TRBJ2-5 gives the whole variable domain DTGVSQNPRHKITKRGQNVTFRCDPISEHNRLYWYRQTLGQGPEFLTYFQNEAQLEKSRLLSDRFSAERPKGSFSTLEIQRTEQGDSAMYLCASSLRRAGLETQYFGPGTRLLVL.

This sequence joins TRBV18 and TRBJ1-4; no clear D gene. The ends were cut back, 0 bases at V and 0 bases at J, with 8 bases in the middle. CDR3 size: 16 residues. CDR1 and CDR2 (germline): KGHSH, LQKENI. CDR3 nucleotides: TGTGCCAGCTCACCACCGGCTCCTGCAACTAATGAAAAACTGTTTTTT. Translated: CASSPPAPATNEKLFF.

This chain joins TRBV19 and TRBJ2-3, with 7 bases identical to TRBD2. J was trimmed by 2 bases and V by 5 bases; bases with no gene match: 7. CDR1 is LNHDA and CDR2 is SQIVND in the germline V gene (reference sequence). The CDR3 spans 15 residues. The CDR3 reads CASSPWRGTTDTQYF. The CDR3 DNA reads as TGTGCCAGTAGTCCTTGGCGGGGGACCACAGATACGCAGTATTTT.

This chain joins TRBV6-2 or TRBV6-3 and TRBJ1-4, with D unresolved. Per germline, CDR1 MNHEY and CDR2 SVGEGT. This CDR3 has 16 residues. The V gene lost 0 bases and the J gene lost 5 bases, with 13 bases spanning the gap. The CDR3 DNA is TGTGCCAGCAGTTACTCGATCGGTCAGGCGAATGAAAAACTGTTTTTT. It yields the protein CASSYSIGQANEKLFF.

The V and J genes are TRBV9 and TRBJ1-3; weak D call: TRBD1 (6 bases). Trimming took 4 bases from V and 2 from J, leaving 16 bases between them. The length of the CDR3 is 16 residues. Germline loops: CDR1 SGDLS, CDR2 YYNGEE. The chain's CDR3 is CASSPRDTGPGNTIYF. CDR3 nucleotides: TGTGCCAGCAGCCCTCGCGATACAGGGCCTGGAAACACCATATATTTT. Looking up the rest from reference TRBV9 and TRBJ1-3 gives the full variable domain: DSGVTQTPKHLITATGQRVTLRCSPRSGDLSVYWYQQSLDQGLQFLIQYYNGEERAKGNILERFSAQQFPDLHSELNLSSLELGDSALYFCASSPRDTGPGNTIYFGEGSWLTVV.

The chain employs TRBV5-1 and TRBJ2-3, with D unresolved. Germline V CDR1 and CDR2: SGHRS, YFSETQ. Trimming cost V 2 bases and J 3 bases, with 4 bases left between them. CDR3 length: 12 residues. CDR3 nucleotide sequence: TGCGCCAGCAGCTTAGCGACAGATACGCAGTATTTT. It specifies CASSLATDTQYF.

The chain couples TRBV13 to TRBJ2-5; TRBD2 matches at 16 bases. The CDR3 loop spans 16 amino acids. The germline V gene has CDR1 PRHDT and CDR2 FYEKMQ (reference sequence). Losses at the gene ends were 3 bases for V and 5 bases for J; bases not matched to a gene: 3. The CDR3 nucleotides are TGTGCCAGCAGCTTCGGGACTAGCGGGAGGGTGGAGACCCAGTACTTC. It specifies CASSFGTSGRVETQYF. Complete variable domain (other parts from reference TRBV13 and TRBJ2-5): AAGVIQSPRHLIKEKRETATLKCYPIPRHDTVYWYQQGPGQDPQFLISFYEKMQSDKGSIPDRFSAQQFSDYHSELNMSSLELGDSALYFCASSFGTSGRVETQYFGPGTRLLVL.

This chain's CDR3 is CAWKRGQVVNTEAFF. For the CDR3, the DNA is TGTGCCTGGAAGAGGGGGCAAGTGGTGAACACTGAAGCTTTCTTT. The rearrangement uses TRBV30 and TRBJ1-1; 7 bases map to TRBD1. After removal of 4 bases from V and 0 bases from J, the junction contained 8 bases not matched to a gene. Germline-derived CDR1 and CDR2 are GTSNPN and SVGIG (reference sequence). The CDR3 is 15 residues long. The complete variable domain, with remaining parts taken from reference TRBV30 and TRBJ1-1, reads SQTIHQWPATLVQPVGSPLSLECTVEGTSNPNLYWYRQAAGRGLQLLFYSVGIGQISSEVPQNLSASRPQDRQFILSSKKLLLSDSGFYLCAWKRGQVVNTEAFFGQGTRLTVV.

This sequence joins TRBV4-1 and TRBJ2-7, with 7 bases aligning to TRBD2. This CDR3 spans 15 amino acids. Trimming cost V 0 bases and J 3 bases; bases outside gene matches: 5. Germline CDR1 MGHRA, CDR2 YSYEKL. CDR3 residues: CASSQDPGGGYEQYF. The CDR3 bases are TGCGCCAGCAGCCAAGACCCGGGGGGAGGCTACGAGCAGTACTTC.

V gene TRBV27 combines with J gene TRBJ1-3; D is uncertain. CDR1 and CDR2 from the germline V gene are MNHEY and SMNVEV (reference sequence). The CDR3 loop spans 15 amino acids. Deletions cut 0 bases from V and 0 bases from J, with 6 bases between. The CDR3 sequence is CASSLSLNSGNTIYF. CDR3 in DNA: TGTGCCAGCAGTTTATCGTTAAACTCTGGAAACACCATATATTTT.

The V and J genes are TRBV20-1 and TRBJ2-3; D may be TRBD2 (6 bases). Germline assignment: CDR1 DFQATT and CDR2 SNEGSKA (reference sequence). The CDR3 is made up of 14 amino acids. V was cut by 3 bases and J by 5 bases, with 15 bases left in between. As DNA, the CDR3 is TGCAGTGCTAGTGGGGATAGCGGTAAAGATACGCAGTATTTT. This codes for CSASGDSGKDTQYF.

V gene TRBV18 combines with J gene TRBJ2-3; tentatively, D is TRBD2 (5 bases). Germline values: CDR1 KGHSH, CDR2 LQKENI. The CDR3 sequence is 14 residues long. The V end was cut by 2 bases, the J end by 6 bases, with 12 bases between. The CDR3 DNA is TGTGCCAGCTCACCAACGCGTACGGGGGATACGCAGTATTTT. Protein product: CASSPTRTGDTQYF.

The chain has TRBV27 and TRBJ2-2, with 7 bases fitting TRBD1. Per the germline V gene, CDR1 is MNHEY and CDR2 is SMNVEV (reference sequence). The V and J ends lost 7 bases and 4 bases, in that order; junction bases with no gene match: 12. This CDR3 spans 16 amino acids. CDR3: CASKDEGAIPTGELFF. The CDR3 DNA reads as TGTGCCAGCAAGGACGAGGGGGCGATCCCCACCGGGGAGCTGTTTTTT.

The table lists this clone with a few counts. The chain carries TRBV3-1 (or the pseudogene TRBV3-2) and TRBJ2-3; no definite D call. The CDR3 runs to 14 residues. CDR1 and CDR2 (germline): LGHDT, YNNKEL (reference sequence). Trimming cost V 0 bases and J 2 bases, with 6 bases left between them. This CDR3 reads CASSQEPTTDTQYF. DNA of the CDR3: TGTGCCAGCAGCCAAGAGCCTACCACAGATACGCAGTATTTT.

The gene calls are TRBV4-3 and TRBJ2-3; TRBD1 might be the D (6 bases). CDR3 length: 13 amino acids. CDR1 LGHNA and CDR2 YSLEER come from the germline V gene. Trimming cost V 2 bases and J 6 bases, with 9 bases left between them. The CDR3 sequence is CASSQYTGDTQYF. The CDR3, as DNA: TGCGCCAGCAGCCAATATACAGGGGATACGCAGTATTTT.

This clone was found once. This chain links TRBV5-4 with TRBJ2-7; no clear D. Looked up from germline, CDR1 is SGHNT and CDR2 is YYREEE (reference sequence). Trimming took off 4 bases at V and 4 bases at J, with 12 bases between the two ends. The CDR3 extends over 13 amino acids. This CDR3 is CASSIGSSYEQYF. Here the CDR3 DNA reads TGTGCCAGCAGCATTGGTAGTTCTTACGAGCAGTACTTC.